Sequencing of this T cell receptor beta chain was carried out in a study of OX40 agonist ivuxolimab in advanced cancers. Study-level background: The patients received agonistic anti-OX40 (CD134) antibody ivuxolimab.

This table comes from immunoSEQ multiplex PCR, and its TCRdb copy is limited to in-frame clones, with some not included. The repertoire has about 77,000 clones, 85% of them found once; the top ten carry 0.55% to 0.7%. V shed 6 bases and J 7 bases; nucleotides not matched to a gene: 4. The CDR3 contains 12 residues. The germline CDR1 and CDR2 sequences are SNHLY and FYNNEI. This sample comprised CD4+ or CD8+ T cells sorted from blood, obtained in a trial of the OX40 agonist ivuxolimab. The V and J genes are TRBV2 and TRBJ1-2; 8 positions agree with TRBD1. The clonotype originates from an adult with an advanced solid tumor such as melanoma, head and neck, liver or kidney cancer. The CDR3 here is CASRVDRGGYTF. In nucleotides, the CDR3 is TGTGCCAGCAGAGTCGACAGGGGTGGCTACACCTTC.